This T cell receptor beta chain originates from a study of T-cell reconstitution after alpha-beta-depleted transplantation in children. From germline, CDR1 is SNHLY and CDR2 FYNNEI. Between the trimmed V and J ends, which lost 4 bases and 2 bases, there was a span of 11 bases. The CDR3 consists of 14 residues. This clonotype was picked up a small number of times. Its target is not known. Study outcomes and limitations: When one year had passed after transplant, most T-cell counts and diversity came from newly produced T cells. Diversity of TCRbeta at day 60 was high in some patients, arising from surviving recipient T cells and thymic progenitors. Alpha-beta T cells present about two months after transplant were reported to originate from several hundred expanded graft clones.

The TCRbeta library incorporated unique molecular identifiers. TCRdb reanalysed the PCR reads using MiXCR and keeps one entry per CDR3 protein. The sample includes about 900,000 distinct CDR3 sequences, around 30% seen only once; the top ten take about 28%. The chain uses TRBV2 and TRBJ1-1; D remains ambiguous. Sequencing was performed on PBMCs, mostly from graft donor cells, taken 360 days after TCRalphabeta/CD19-depleted stem cell transplant. The clonotype originates from a boy in the first two years of life who had a stem cell transplant for SCID, so the T cells may come from the graft donor. The CDR3 reads CASSGKAGNTEAFF. CDR3 in DNA: TGTGCCAGCAGTGGGAAGGCGGGAAACACTGAAGCTTTCTTT.